The 3 T cell receptor beta chains below were found in one sample sequenced in a study of molecular identifiers for immune sequencing clone quantification. TCRdb ran MiXCR on the PCR reads and lists one entry per CDR3 protein. This sample has fewer than 350,000 distinct CDR3 sequences; under 25% occur once, and the top ten carry 0.74%. Sequences were obtained from naive CD8+ T cells from blood, with Jurkat cell RNA spiked in. Subset noted: FACS-sorted CD8+CD4-CCR7+CD45RA+ naive T cells. The receptors stem from a human donor in good health. Some libraries in this study had Jurkat cell RNA spiked in.

This clonotype was detected many times. V usage is TRBV7-9 and J usage is TRBJ2-2; D may be TRBD1 or TRBD2 (5 bases each). The germline CDR1 and CDR2 sequences are SEHNR and FQNEAQ (reference sequence). This CDR3 region has 15 residues. V lost 3 bases to trimming and J lost 3 bases, with 11 bases between them. For the CDR3, the DNA is TGTGCCAGCAGCTTCTCGGGGACCGACACCGGGGAGCTGTTTTTT. Its protein product is CASSFSGTDTGELFF. Filled out from reference TRBV7-9 and TRBJ2-2, the complete variable domain reads DTGVSQNPRHKITKRGQNVTFRCDPISEHNRLYWYRQTLGQGPEFLTYFQNEAQLEKSRLLSDRFSAERPKGSFSTLEIQRTEQGDSAMYLCASSFSGTDTGELFFGEGSRLTVL.

This clonotype occurred many times. The chain is built from TRBV7-9 and TRBJ2-7; 7 positions match TRBD1. J gave up 0 bases and V 4 bases, and 3 bases lay outside the gene matches. The CDR3 is 14 residues long. Germline loops: CDR1 SEHNR, CDR2 FQNEAQ (reference sequence). The CDR3 coding sequence is TGTGCCAGCAGCTCGGACAGGTACTCCTACGAGCAGTACTTC. This sequence encodes CASSSDRYSYEQYF. The whole variable domain, remainder taken from reference TRBV7-9 and TRBJ2-7, is DTGVSQNPRHKITKRGQNVTFRCDPISEHNRLYWYRQTLGQGPEFLTYFQNEAQLEKSRLLSDRFSAERPKGSFSTLEIQRTEQGDSAMYLCASSSDRYSYEQYFGPGTRLTVT.

The chain joins TRBV18 to TRBJ2-7; 8 nucleotides align to TRBD1. V was pared by 3 bases and J by 2 bases, with 6 bases of the junction left unmatched. From germline, CDR1 is KGHSH and CDR2 LQKENI. The CDR3 consists of 15 residues. CDR3 loop: CASSPGTGNTYEQYF. CDR3 coding DNA: TGTGCCAGCTCACCGGGGACAGGAAACACCTACGAGCAGTACTTC. Using reference TRBV18 and TRBJ2-7 for the parts outside the CDR3, the full variable domain is NAGVMQNPRHLVRRRGQEARLRCSPMKGHSHVYWYRQLPEEGLKFMVYLQKENIIDESGMPKERFSAEFPKEGPSILRIQQVVRGDSAAYFCASSPGTGNTYEQYFGPGTRLTVT.